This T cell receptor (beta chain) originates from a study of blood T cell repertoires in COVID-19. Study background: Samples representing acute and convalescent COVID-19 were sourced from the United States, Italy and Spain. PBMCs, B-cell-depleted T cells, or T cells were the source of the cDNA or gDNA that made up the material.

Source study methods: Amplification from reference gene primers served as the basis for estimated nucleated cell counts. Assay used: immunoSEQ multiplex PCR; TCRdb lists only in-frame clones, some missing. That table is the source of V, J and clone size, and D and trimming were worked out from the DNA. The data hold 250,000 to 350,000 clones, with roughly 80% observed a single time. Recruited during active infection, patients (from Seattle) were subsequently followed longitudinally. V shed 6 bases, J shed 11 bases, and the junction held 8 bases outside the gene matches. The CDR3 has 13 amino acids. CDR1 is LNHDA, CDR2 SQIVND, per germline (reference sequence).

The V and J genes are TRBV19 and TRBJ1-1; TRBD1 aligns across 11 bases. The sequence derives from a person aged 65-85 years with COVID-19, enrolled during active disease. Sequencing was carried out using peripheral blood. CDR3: CASSLGQGAFAFF. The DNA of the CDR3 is TGTGCCAGTAGCCTAGGACAGGGGGCTTTTGCTTTCTTT.